This TCR beta chain derives from a study of T cell repertoires in cytomegalovirus infection. Overall study context: The public TCR beta signatures pointed to both CMV infection and matching HLA type. Whole-study results and caveats: Individuals carrying CMV plus the relevant HLA were identified by cumulative frequency of public TCR beta families. Ex vivo responses were dominated by HLA-C-restricted CMV-specific TCR beta clonotypes.

V shed 7 bases, J shed 7 bases, and the junction held 8 bases outside the gene matches. The CDR3 extends over 13 amino acids. Germline CDR1 and CDR2: SQVTM and ANQGSEA. Comment on this clonotype: Its antigen is as yet unknown.

TCRdb re-called the reads through MiXCR, storing one row per CDR3 protein. The sample includes 150,000 to 200,000 distinct CDR3 sequences, over 13% seen only once; the top ten take roughly 27%. This TCR came from a human donor in good health (CMV status not recorded). Some clones in this sample may be carry-over from other donors' samples. The source material was PBMCs. This chain joins TRBV29-1 and TRBJ2-2, with 8 nucleotides matching TRBD1. CDR3 DNA sequence: TGCAGCGCGGACAGGGTACGTGGCGGGGAGCTGTTTTTT. Translated, it gives CSADRVRGGELFF.